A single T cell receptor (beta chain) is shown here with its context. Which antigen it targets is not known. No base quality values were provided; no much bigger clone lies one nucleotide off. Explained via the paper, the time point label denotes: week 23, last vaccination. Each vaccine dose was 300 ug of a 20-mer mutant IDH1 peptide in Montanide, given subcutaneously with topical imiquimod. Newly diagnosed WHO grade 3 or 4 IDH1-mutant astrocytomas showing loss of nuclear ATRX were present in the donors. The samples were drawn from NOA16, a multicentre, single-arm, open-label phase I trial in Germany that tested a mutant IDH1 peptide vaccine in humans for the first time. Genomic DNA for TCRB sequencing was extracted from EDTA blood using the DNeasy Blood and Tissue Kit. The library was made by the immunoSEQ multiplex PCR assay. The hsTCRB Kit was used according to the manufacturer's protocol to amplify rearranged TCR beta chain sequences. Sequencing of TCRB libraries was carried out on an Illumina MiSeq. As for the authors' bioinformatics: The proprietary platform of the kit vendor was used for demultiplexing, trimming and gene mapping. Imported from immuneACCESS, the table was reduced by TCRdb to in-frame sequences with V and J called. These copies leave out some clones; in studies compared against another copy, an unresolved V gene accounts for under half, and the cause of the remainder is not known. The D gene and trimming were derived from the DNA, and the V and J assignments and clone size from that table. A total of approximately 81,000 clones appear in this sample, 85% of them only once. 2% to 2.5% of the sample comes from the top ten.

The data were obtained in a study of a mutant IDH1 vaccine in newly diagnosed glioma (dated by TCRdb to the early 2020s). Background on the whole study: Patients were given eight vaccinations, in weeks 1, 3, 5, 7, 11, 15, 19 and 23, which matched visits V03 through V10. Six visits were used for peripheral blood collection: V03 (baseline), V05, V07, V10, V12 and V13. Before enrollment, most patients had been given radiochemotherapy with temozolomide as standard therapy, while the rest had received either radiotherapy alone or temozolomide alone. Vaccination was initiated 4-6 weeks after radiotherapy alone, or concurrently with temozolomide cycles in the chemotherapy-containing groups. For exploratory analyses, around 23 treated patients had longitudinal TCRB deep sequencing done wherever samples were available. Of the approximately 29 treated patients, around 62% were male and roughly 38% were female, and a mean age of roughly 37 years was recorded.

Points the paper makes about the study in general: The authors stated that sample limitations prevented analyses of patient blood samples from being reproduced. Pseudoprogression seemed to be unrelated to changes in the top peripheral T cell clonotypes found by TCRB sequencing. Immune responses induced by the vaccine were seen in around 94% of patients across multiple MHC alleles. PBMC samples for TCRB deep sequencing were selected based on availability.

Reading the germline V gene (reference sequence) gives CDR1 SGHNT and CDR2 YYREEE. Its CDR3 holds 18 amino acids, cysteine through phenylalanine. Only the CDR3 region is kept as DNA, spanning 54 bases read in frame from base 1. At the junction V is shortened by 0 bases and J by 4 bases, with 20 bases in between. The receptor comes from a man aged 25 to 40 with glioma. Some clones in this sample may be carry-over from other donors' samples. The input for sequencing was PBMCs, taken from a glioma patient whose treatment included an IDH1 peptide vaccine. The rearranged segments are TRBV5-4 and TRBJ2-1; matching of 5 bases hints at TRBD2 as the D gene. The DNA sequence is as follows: TGTGCCAGCAGCTTGGCCATTGGGGAGTGGGGAAGATACAATGAGCAGTTCTTC. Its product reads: CASSLAIGEWGRYNEQFF.